The source of this T cell receptor (beta chain) is a study of neoadjuvant anti-PD-1 for oral cavity cancer. Study overall: Most patients had three to four biweekly doses of 3 mg/kg nivolumab before resection.

Comment on this clone: Its target is not known.

Cohort: HPV-negative, locally advanced oral cavity squamous cell carcinoma patients. Study observations and caveats: Post-nivolumab, blood T cell clonality was significantly elevated in non-responders.

PBMC libraries mostly used roughly 460 ng of input genomic DNA, with six replicates per sample. Measured with immunoSEQ multiplex PCR; TCRdb has only the in-frame clones, and not every one. The table shows around 17,000 clones, with 55% to 70% occurring only once. Unmatched junction bases numbered 6, after V lost 2 bases and J lost 10 bases. This CDR3 has 13 amino acids. The germline CDR1 and CDR2 sequences are MNHEY and SVGAGI. The receptor's source is a person aged 35-79 years with oral cavity squamous cell carcinoma. Material: PBMCs, obtained before nivolumab (anti-PD-1) treatment. V is TRBV6-5 and J is TRBJ1-2; 8 positions match TRBD1. CDR3 sequence: CASSYLGQGDYTF. CDR3 DNA: TGTGCCAGCAGTTACCTCGGACAGGGTGACTACACCTTC.